This record concerns one T cell receptor (beta chain) sequence. The antigen is not known. This sequence may be a read error, since a much larger clone differs from it by one base. Germline values: CDR1 ENHRY, CDR2 SYGVKD. The CDR3 runs to 16 residues. With V trimmed by 10 bases and J by 0 bases, 9 bases remained unmatched. The TCR beta profiling, which covered VDJ combination and CDR3 sequence, was carried out using genomic DNA as the template. TCRdb re-derived calls from the reads in MiXCR, one entry per CDR3 protein. The data show about 170,000 distinct CDR3 sequences, about 48% seen once. The data originate from a study of CD8+CD57+ T cells in acquired aplastic anemia. Overall study results and limits: More than 25 was the count of CD8+ CDR3 sequences that patients shared with controls.

The chain carries TRBV10-3 and TRBJ2-3; 11 bases agree with TRBD2. The TCR was taken from a human donor in good health. Sequenced: sorted CD4+, CD8+, or CD8+CD57+ T cells (not recorded which) from PBMCs. The CDR3 sequence is CASSRLAGMSTDTQYF. The CDR3 DNA reads TGTGCCAGCAGCCGACTAGCGGGAATGAGCACAGATACGCAGTATTTT.